Described below is a single TCR beta chain sequence and its context. Its antigen is still unknown. It has no much larger one-base neighbor in the sample; base qualities were not kept. This sample is drawn from a study of shared T cell receptors in the human thymus (dated by TCRdb to the early 2020s). Regarding the study in general: The study investigated the way shared, self-reactive T-cell receptor alpha chains are produced in the human thymus.

Library preparation was by the immunoSEQ multiplex PCR assay. Imported from immuneACCESS, the table was reduced by TCRdb to in-frame sequences with V and J called. These copies leave out some clones; in studies compared against another copy, an unresolved V gene accounts for under half, and the cause of the remainder is not known. In all, the sample holds 720,000 or so clones, and around 85% of those were seen once. The biggest ten clones account for around 0.0099% of the sample. V is shortened by 4 bases, J by 4 bases, and the region joining them spans 19 bases. Including cysteine and phenylalanine, the CDR3 has 16 amino acids. The DNA shown is the 48-base CDR3, in frame from base 1. From the germline V gene (reference sequence), CDR1 is MNHNY and CDR2 is SVGAGI. This sample was shared with a second study, whose subject was human thymus T cells. Reported in the second study: Donors were immunologically healthy infants undergoing open corrective cardiac surgery for congenital heart defects in Finland. Thymus tissue was obtained as surgical resects removed during corrective cardiac surgery. Usage of V and J gene segments appeared to be biased in both the thymic and the peripheral blood repertoires. According to the related research, thymic TCR repertoires were highly overlapping among unrelated individuals. TCR alpha and beta repertoires from under 10 infant thymus samples and a few related peripheral blood samples were characterized in the study. Donor ages ranging from about 7 to 250 days were recorded, and several male and two female infants were included in the cohort. Thymocytes were freed from the tissue by mechanical means and kept at -70 degrees C as pellets of roughly 8.5-31 million cells. Genomic DNA was extracted from frozen cell pellets with a QIAsymphony instrument. TCRB and TCRAD loci were amplified from a standardized quantity of quality-controlled genomic DNA using the immunoSEQ multiplex PCR assay. The V(D)J region was spanned by amplicons of a length sufficient to cover the CDR3 and to identify V and J genes. Through the commercial immunoSEQ service, the amplicons were sequenced on an Illumina platform. Primer bias and sequencing errors were corrected using previously described methods, and TCRAD and TCRB definitions followed the IMGT database. Repertoires were analysed with immunoSEQ Analyzer 3.0 and VDJTools, covering basic statistics, V/J segment usage, diversity estimates, rarefaction and pairwise overlap. To estimate diversity, the Chao1, ChaoE, Efron-Thisted, Shannon and inverse Simpson indices were applied, and diversity was also estimated on datasets down-sampled to the smallest sample. Repertoire overlap was determined by strict matching of CDR3 nucleotide sequence, V gene and J gene, and Jaccard-based multidimensional scaling clustering was applied. Thymus samples yielded on average around 850,000 unique TCRB clonotypes, compared with roughly 92,000 from blood samples.

This receptor was obtained from a girl less than two years old with a congenital heart defect. Donor details come from another sample of the same person, matched by shared clones. Sequenced sample: thymocytes. The chain is made from TRBV6-6 and TRBJ2-5; the D region is possibly TRBD1 or TRBD2, each matching across 7 bases. The CDR3: CASSCSGGGQRETQYF. The nucleotide sequence is given as TGTGCCAGCAGTTGCTCAGGGGGGGGCCAAAGAGAGACCCAGTACTTC.